The next 12 T cell receptor beta chains were all read from a single sample in a study of CD8 T cells in ankylosing spondylitis. Their recognized antigens are unknown. From the 5' RACE reads, TCRdb called clonotypes with MiXCR, one entry per CDR3 protein. The sample carries some 840,000 distinct CDR3 sequences, about 10% recorded once. Findings of the study overall: About 8 highly homologous variants made up a TCR beta motif, and this motif appeared characteristic of ankylosing spondylitis blood.

Sequencing used blood, either unsorted or a sorted T cell fraction (not recorded which). These receptors were taken from a male donor with ankylosing spondylitis.

The rearrangement joins TRBV20-1 to TRBJ1-1, with 7 bases identical to TRBD1. This CDR3 is built from 13 residues. Germline V gives CDR1 DFQATT, CDR2 SNEGSKA (reference sequence). The V segment lost 6 bases and the J segment 1 base; nucleotides outside the gene matches: 5. The CDR3 DNA follows: TGCAGTGCGAGACAGGGACCGAACACTGAAGCTTTCTTT. This translates into CSARQGPNTEAFF.

This clonotype was counted a few times. The chain links TRBV6-4 to TRBJ2-1; possible D gene TRBD2, 8 bases. The CDR3 is 15 amino acids. V shed 6 bases and J shed 4 bases, with 16 bases lying between them. Germline lookup yields CDR1 MRHNA and CDR2 SNTAGT. CDR3 sequence reads: CASSLGRGQYNEQFF. The CDR3 DNA follows: TGTGCCAGCAGCCTCGGGAGGGGGCAATACAATGAGCAGTTCTTC.

This clonotype was found many times. The chain is built from TRBV2 and TRBJ2-5, with 8 nucleotides matching TRBD2. This CDR3 spans 14 amino acids. Germline loops: CDR1 SNHLY, CDR2 FYNNEI. V trimming: 5 bases; J trimming: 4 bases; junction bases outside the gene matches: 6. The CDR3 protein is CASSPGLGSETQYF. In DNA form, the CDR3 reads TGTGCCAGCAGTCCGGGACTAGGCTCAGAGACCCAGTACTTC. The full variable domain, completed using reference TRBV2 and TRBJ2-5, is EPEVTQTPSHQVTQMGQEVILRCVPISNHLYFYWYRQILGQKVEFLVSFYNNEISEKSEIFDDQFSVERPDGSNFTLKIRSTKLEDSAMYFCASSPGLGSETQYFGPGTRLLVL.

V gene TRBV20-1 combines with J gene TRBJ2-7; D might be TRBD1 (5 bases). CDR1 and CDR2 from the germline V gene are DFQATT and SNEGSKA (reference sequence). The CDR3 sequence is 13 residues long. V gave up 5 bases and J gave up 2 bases, with 13 bases separating them. The CDR3 loop reads CSARRQSAYEQYF. CDR3 in DNA: TGCAGTGCTCGTCGACAGAGCGCCTACGAGCAGTACTTC.

The gene calls are TRBV20-1 and TRBJ2-4; 7 bases fit TRBD2. Looked up from germline, CDR1 is DFQATT and CDR2 is SNEGSKA (reference sequence). With V trimmed by 0 bases and J by 0 bases, 8 bases remained unmatched. This CDR3 spans 17 amino acids. CDR3 sequence reads: CSARDLGGYLAKNIQYF. The CDR3 nucleotides read TGCAGTGCTAGAGATTTGGGGGGGTATCTAGCCAAAAACATTCAGTACTTC.

The chain carries TRBV2 and TRBJ2-7, with 11 bases identical to TRBD2. Germline V gives CDR1 SNHLY, CDR2 FYNNEI. The CDR3 is 16 residues long. J was trimmed by 0 bases and V by 1 base; bases with no gene match: 2. The chain's CDR3 is CASSEGGTSGSYEQYF. CDR3 DNA: TGTGCCAGCAGTGAAGGGGGGACTAGCGGCTCCTACGAGCAGTACTTC.

This clonotype turned up a few times. The chain recombines TRBV5-6 with TRBJ2-7; the D gene is possibly TRBD1 (6 bases). The ends were cut back, 6 bases at V and 3 bases at J, with 16 bases in the middle. CDR3 size: 14 residues. The germline CDR1 and CDR2 sequences are SGHDT and YYEEEE. The CDR3 region is CASTLNRVRYEQYF. In DNA form, the CDR3 reads TGTGCCAGCACCCTAAACAGGGTCCGCTACGAGCAGTACTTC. Supplemented by reference TRBV5-6 and TRBJ2-7, the full variable domain reads DAGVTQSPTHLIKTRGQQVTLRCSPKSGHDTVSWYQQALGQGPQFIFQYYEEEERQRGNFPDRFSGHQFPNYSSELNVNALLLGDSALYLCASTLNRVRYEQYFGPGTRLTVT.

This chain connects TRBV28 to TRBJ1-6; D is unclear. Germline V CDR1 and CDR2: MDHEN, SYDVKM. Between the trimmed V and J ends, which lost 7 bases and 3 bases, there was a span of 19 bases. The CDR3 sequence is 17 residues long. The chain's CDR3 is CASTSLWGAFYNSPLHF. DNA of the CDR3: TGTGCCAGCACCTCATTGTGGGGTGCCTTCTATAATTCACCCCTCCACTTT.

The genes are TRBV12-3 or TRBV12-4 and TRBJ2-7, with TRBD1 matching 10 bases. This CDR3 has 14 amino acids. The ends lost 6 bases at V and 2 bases at J; junction bases unmatched: 4. CDR3 loop: CASRTGGSAYEQYF. The CDR3 bases are TGTGCCAGCAGGACAGGGGGCAGCGCCTACGAGCAGTACTTC.

This clonotype showed up just a few times. J is TRBJ2-3 and V is TRBV20-1; 7 bases align to TRBD2. The length of the CDR3 is 14 residues. Germline assignment: CDR1 DFQATT and CDR2 SNEGSKA (reference sequence). Trimming cost V 2 bases and J 4 bases; bases outside gene matches: 6. CDR3 nucleotides: TGCAGTGCTAGATGGGCGGGAGAGGCAGATACGCAGTATTTT. Translation gives CSARWAGEADTQYF.

This chain links TRBV12-3 or TRBV12-4 with TRBJ1-6, with TRBD1 matching 8 bases. With 5 bases clipped from V and 8 bases from J, the junction kept 5 bases outside the gene matches. CDR3 length: 14 residues. The CDR3, as DNA: TGTGCCAGCAGTAATACGGGACAGGATTCACCCCTCCACTTT. Translated: CASSNTGQDSPLHF.

This clonotype was recorded many times. This chain uses TRBV2 with TRBJ2-1; 8 nucleotides align to TRBD2. Germline-derived CDR1 and CDR2 are SNHLY and FYNNEI. The CDR3 is 13 residues long. V was pared by 7 bases and J by 8 bases, with 7 bases of the junction left unmatched. CDR3 nucleotides: TGTGCCAGCACCGGACTAGCTATCGATGAGCAGTTCTTC. This codes for CASTGLAIDEQFF.